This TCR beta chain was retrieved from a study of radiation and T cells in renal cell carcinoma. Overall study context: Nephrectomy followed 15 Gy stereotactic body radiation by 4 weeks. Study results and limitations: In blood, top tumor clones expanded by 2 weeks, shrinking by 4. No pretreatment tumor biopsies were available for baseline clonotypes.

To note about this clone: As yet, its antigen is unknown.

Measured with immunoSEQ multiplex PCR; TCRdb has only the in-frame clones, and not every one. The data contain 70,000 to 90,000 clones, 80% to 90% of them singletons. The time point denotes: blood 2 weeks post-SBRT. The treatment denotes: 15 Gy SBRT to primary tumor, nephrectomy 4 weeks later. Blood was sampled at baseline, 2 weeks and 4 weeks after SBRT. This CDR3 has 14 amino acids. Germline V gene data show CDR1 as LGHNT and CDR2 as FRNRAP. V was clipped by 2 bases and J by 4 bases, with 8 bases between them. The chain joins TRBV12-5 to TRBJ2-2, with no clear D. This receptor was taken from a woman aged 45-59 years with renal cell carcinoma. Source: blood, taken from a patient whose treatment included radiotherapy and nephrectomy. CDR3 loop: CASGLTLSTGELFF. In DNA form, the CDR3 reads TGTGCTAGTGGTTTGACCCTCTCCACCGGGGAGCTGTTTTTT.